A selection of T cell receptor beta chains follows, all from one sample in a study of OX40 agonist ivuxolimab in advanced cancers. Some clones are missing from TCRdb's copy, which holds only in-frame ones; the method was immunoSEQ multiplex PCR. The sample lists 80,000 to 100,000 clones, roughly nine tenths occurring once. Sequenced here: CD4+ or CD8+ T cells sorted from blood, sampled in a trial of the OX40 agonist ivuxolimab. These receptors all stem from an adult with an advanced solid tumor such as melanoma, head and neck, liver or kidney cancer. Both conserved end residues are part of each CDR3. Fields, in order: V gene, J gene, D gene, clone size, CDR3 protein, CDR3 DNA. The D gene is left open where the match is weak. The listing skips clone size in some rows; elsewhere it reads once, few, many or a size class.

TRBV19	TRBJ2-3	.	.	CASSLLEDTQYF	TGTGCCAGTAGTCTACTAGAGGATACGCAGTATTTT
TRBV25-1	TRBJ2-5	TRBD2	few	CASSGRAGLAGGGTQYF	TGTGCCAGCAGTGGGCGAGCGGGACTAGCGGGAGGCGGGACCCAGTACTTC
TRBV9	TRBJ2-3	TRBD2	.	CASSQGTTSTDTQYF	TGTGCCAGCAGTCAAGGGACTACCAGCACAGATACGCAGTATTTT
TRBV11-3	TRBJ2-1	TRBD2	few	CASSQGASGGGNEQFF	TGTGCCAGCAGCCAGGGGGCTAGCGGGGGCGGGAATGAGCAGTTCTTC
TRBV15	TRBJ1-1	TRBD1	.	CATSRDPRTGLNTEAFF	TGTGCCACCAGCAGAGATCCCCGGACAGGGCTGAACACTGAAGCTTTCTTT
TRBV18	TRBJ2-2	.	.	CASSPSYTGELFF	TGTGCCAGCTCACCAAGCTACACCGGGGAGCTGTTTTTT
TRBV6-1	TRBJ2-1	TRBD2	.	CASSGTGGRNEQFF	TGTGCCAGCAGTGGAACGGGGGGGCGCAATGAGCAGTTCTTC
TRBV7-2	TRBJ1-2	.	.	CASSLDRVSYGYTF	TGTGCCAGCAGCTTAGACAGGGTTTCCTATGGCTACACCTTC
TRBV5-4	TRBJ2-7	TRBD2	.	CASSLGGLAGSYEQYF	TGTGCCAGCAGCTTGGGGGGACTAGCGGGCTCCTACGAGCAGTACTTC
TRBV18	TRBJ2-3	TRBD2	.	CASSPPTSGLTDTQYF	TGTGCCAGCTCACCCCCGACTAGCGGACTCACAGATACGCAGTATTTT
TRBV13	TRBJ1-1	.	.	CASSLEGGRVPTEAFF	TGTGCCAGCAGCTTAGAAGGGGGGCGCGTTCCCACTGAAGCTTTCTTT
TRBV19	TRBJ1-2	.	.	CASTENRLYGYTF	TGTGCCAGTACGGAGAATCGCCTCTATGGCTACACCTTC
TRBV4-3	TRBJ1-1	TRBD1	.	CASSQVTGSMNTEAFF	TGCGCCAGCAGCCAAGTGACAGGGAGTATGAACACTGAAGCTTTCTTT
TRBV7-3	TRBJ2-1	TRBD2	.	CASSLSGGSSYNEQFF	TGTGCCAGCAGCTTATCGGGCGGGAGCTCCTACAATGAGCAGTTCTTC
TRBV11-3	TRBJ2-7	.	.	CASSPHAGRRPWEQYF	TGTGCCAGCAGCCCCCACGCAGGGCGACGCCCATGGGAGCAGTACTTC
TRBV19	TRBJ1-2	.	.	CASSMNGQLSYGYTF	TGTGCCAGTAGTATGAACGGACAGTTATCCTATGGCTACACCTTC
TRBV7-7	TRBJ2-3	.	.	CASSPGGTGDTQYF	TGTGCTAGCAGCCCCGGCGGGACTGGGGATACGCAGTATTTT
TRBV29-1	TRBJ2-4	TRBD1	.	CSVPGQGGDIQYF	TGCAGCGTCCCGGGACAGGGGGGGGACATTCAGTACTTC
TRBV7-2	TRBJ2-3	TRBD1	.	CASSLRRQGYSSTDTQYF	TGTGCCAGCAGCTTACGCCGACAGGGTTACTCTAGCACAGATACGCAGTATTTT
TRBV6-6	TRBJ2-7	.	.	CASRKSSVADEQYF	TGTGCCAGCAGAAAATCTAGCGTGGCGGACGAGCAGTACTTC
TRBV29-1	TRBJ1-2	TRBD1	few	CSVRLGQGMHYGYTF	TGCAGCGTCCGATTGGGACAGGGGATGCACTATGGCTACACCTTC
TRBV6-5	TRBJ2-3	TRBD2	once	CASSYVAGGGTDTQYF	TGTGCCAGCAGTTACGTCGCGGGAGGGGGCACAGATACGCAGTATTTT
TRBV19	TRBJ2-1	TRBD2	.	CASSINSGSSYNEQFF	TGTGCCAGTAGTATTAATAGCGGGAGCTCCTACAATGAGCAGTTCTTC
TRBV5-6	TRBJ2-2	.	.	CASELSISGARTGELFF	TGTGCCAGCGAGCTTTCTATATCGGGGGCGCGCACCGGGGAGCTGTTTTTT
TRBV27	TRBJ2-7	.	.	CASSLEVSYEQYF	TGTGCCAGCAGCCTGGAGGTTTCCTACGAGCAGTACTTC
TRBV7-8	TRBJ1-1	.	.	CASSLVIQVEAFF	TGTGCCAGCAGCTTAGTGATACAGGTGGAAGCTTTCTTT
TRBV19	TRBJ1-2	.	.	CASSGRAGLYGYTF	TGTGCCAGTAGCGGAAGGGCCGGACTATATGGCTACACCTTC
TRBV7-7	TRBJ2-5	.	.	CASSLSGQETQYF	TGTGCTAGCAGCTTATCAGGCCAAGAGACCCAGTACTTC
TRBV6-6	TRBJ1-5	.	once	CASSRTYSNQPQHF	TGTGCCAGCAGTCGGACTTATAGCAATCAGCCCCAGCATTTT